These 27 T cell receptor beta chains were all obtained from the same sample, sequenced in a study of blood T cell repertoires in COVID-19. TCRdb's copy holds only in-frame clones and misses some; the assay was immunoSEQ multiplex PCR. This table has some 78,000 clones, 90% appearing once. Source material: peripheral blood. The receptors derive from a woman between 50 and 59 years old in a cohort sampled during active COVID-19.

The gene calls are TRBV7-9 and TRBJ2-3, with 9 bases lining up with TRBD2. The germline V gene encodes CDR1 SEHNR and CDR2 FQNEAQ (reference sequence). This CDR3 spans 18 amino acids. The J segment lost 4 bases and the V segment lost 1 base, leaving 12 bases of the junction unmatched. The CDR3 DNA follows: TGTGCCAGCAGCTTAGGGGGCGGGAGGGCCAAAGGGGCAGATACGCAGTATTTT. Residues: CASSLGGGRAKGADTQYF.

This rearrangement joins TRBV18 to TRBJ1-3; D is uncertain. The V gene lost 4 bases and the J gene lost 0 bases, with 10 bases spanning the gap. The CDR3 consists of 15 residues. Looked up from germline, CDR1 is KGHSH and CDR2 is LQKENI. CDR3 sequence reads: CASSRLEASGNTIYF. CDR3 nucleotides: TGTGCCAGCTCACGACTGGAGGCCTCTGGAAACACCATATATTTT. The full variable domain, completed using reference TRBV18 and TRBJ1-3, is NAGVMQNPRHLVRRRGQEARLRCSPMKGHSHVYWYRQLPEEGLKFMVYLQKENIIDESGMPKERFSAEFPKEGPSILRIQQVVRGDSAAYFCASSRLEASGNTIYFGEGSWLTVV.

The gene calls are TRBV5-6 and TRBJ2-7, with a possible D match to TRBD1 (6 bases). CDR3 length equals 12 residues. The germline V gene encodes CDR1 SGHDT and CDR2 YYEEEE. V shed 3 bases and J shed 5 bases, with 9 bases lying between them. DNA for the CDR3: TGTGCCAGCAGCTACGGGACACACGAGCAGTACTTC. It is translated as CASSYGTHEQYF.

In this sample, this clone turned up once. The genes are TRBV28 and TRBJ1-1; perhaps TRBD1 as D (5 bases). Trimming removed 6 bases from V and 1 base from J, with 12 bases in between. CDR3 length: 14 amino acids. CDR1 is MDHEN, CDR2 SYDVKM, per germline. This chain's CDR3 is CASSPPGGNTEAFF. Here the CDR3 DNA reads TGTGCCAGCAGCCCACCCGGGGGGAACACTGAAGCTTTCTTT.

The chain couples TRBV18 to TRBJ1-2; the D gene is possibly TRBD1 (6 bases). The CDR3 totals 15 residues. Trimming cost V 0 bases and J 6 bases, with 14 bases left between them. Germline V gives CDR1 KGHSH, CDR2 LQKENI. In DNA form, the CDR3 reads TGTGCCAGCTCACCACCGATGAACAGGGAAAATGGCTACACCTTC. Translated: CASSPPMNRENGYTF.

V gene TRBV11-2 combines with J gene TRBJ2-1; TRBD2 agrees at 7 bases. Germline CDR1 and CDR2: SGHAT and FQNNGV. J lost 4 bases, V lost 5 bases, and 11 bases had no gene match. This CDR3 has 16 residues. This CDR3 reads CASSPRGGGGYNEQFF. The CDR3 region has the DNA TGTGCCAGCAGCCCGCGAGGTGGGGGGGGGTACAATGAGCAGTTCTTC. Full variable domain (missing parts from reference TRBV11-2 and TRBJ2-1): EAGVAQSPRYKIIEKRQSVAFWCNPISGHATLYWYQQILGQGPKLLIQFQNNGVVDDSQLPKDRFSAERLKGVDSTLKIQPAKLEDSAVYLCASSPRGGGGYNEQFFGPGTRLTVL.

The rearrangement joins TRBV4-1 to TRBJ1-2; 9 bases agree with TRBD1. Trimming at V came to 6 bases and at J to 7 bases, leaving 9 bases not matched to a gene. Germline values: CDR1 MGHRA, CDR2 YSYEKL. The CDR3 is made up of 14 amino acids. The DNA of the CDR3 is TGCGCCAGCAGATCGGGACAGGGAGAACGTGGCTACACCTTC. As protein: CASRSGQGERGYTF.

The chain links TRBV10-2 to TRBJ2-1, with D possibly TRBD1 on 6 matching bases. Trimming shortened V by 10 bases and J by 7 bases, and 23 bases separated the two germline ends. Germline V CDR1 and CDR2: WSHSY, SAAADI. This CDR3 has 15 residues. CDR3 loop: CATIPPRAGENEQFF. CDR3 sequence (DNA): TGCGCCACCATCCCTCCCAGGGCAGGGGAGAATGAGCAGTTCTTC.

The chain is built from TRBV3-1 (or the pseudogene TRBV3-2) and TRBJ1-1; TRBD1 agrees at 7 bases. The CDR3 totals 14 residues. Germline CDR1 reads LGHDT; CDR2 reads YNNKEL (reference sequence). V shed 1 base and J 8 bases; nucleotides not matched to a gene: 7. CDR3 in amino acids: CASSQGLEGAEAFF. Here the CDR3 DNA reads TGTGCCAGCAGCCAAGGACTCGAGGGGGCAGAAGCTTTCTTT.

The chain uses TRBV19 and TRBJ1-1; the match to TRBD1 covers 9 bases. The ends lost 7 bases at V and 4 bases at J; junction bases unmatched: 7. CDR3 length: 14 residues. Germline-derived CDR1 and CDR2 are LNHDA and SQIVND (reference sequence). CDR3 region: CASNAQTGGTEAFF. The CDR3 bases are TGTGCCAGTAACGCTCAGACAGGGGGCACTGAAGCTTTCTTT.

The chain carries TRBV11-2 and TRBJ2-5; TRBD2 matches at 7 bases. The CDR3 runs to 16 residues. Trimming took 3 bases from V and 9 from J; bases not matched to a gene: 16. The germline gives CDR1 SGHAT, CDR2 FQNNGV. CDR3 region: CASSLGGQVTFAAQYF. The DNA for the CDR3 is TGTGCCAGCAGCTTGGGAGGGCAGGTTACCTTCGCGGCCCAGTACTTC. The full variable domain, rest sourced from reference TRBV11-2 and TRBJ2-5, is EAGVAQSPRYKIIEKRQSVAFWCNPISGHATLYWYQQILGQGPKLLIQFQNNGVVDDSQLPKDRFSAERLKGVDSTLKIQPAKLEDSAVYLCASSLGGQVTFAAQYFGPGTRLLVL.

V gene TRBV6-5 combines with J gene TRBJ2-3; 11 nucleotides agree with TRBD2. Germline values: CDR1 MNHEY, CDR2 SVGAGI. The CDR3 loop spans 15 amino acids. Trimming cost V 6 bases and J 4 bases; bases outside gene matches: 6. In DNA form, the CDR3 reads TGTGCCAGCAGCCTGGTAGCGGGAGGGTCAGATACGCAGTATTTT. Its protein product is CASSLVAGGSDTQYF.

The chain carries TRBV5-1 and TRBJ2-7, with 12 nucleotides matching TRBD1. CDR3 length equals 15 residues. Per the germline V gene, CDR1 is SGHRS and CDR2 is YFSETQ. The trim removed 6 bases at V and 6 bases at J, leaving 10 bases unmatched. The CDR3 region has the DNA TGCGCCAGCAAGGGACAGGGGGCTTCCCCTGGCGAGCAGTACTTC. Residues: CASKGQGASPGEQYF.

V is TRBV25-1 and J is TRBJ1-1, with D possibly TRBD1 on 5 matching bases. CDR1 and CDR2 (germline): MGHDK, SYGVNS. This CDR3 comprises 17 residues. Trimming stripped 4 bases from V and 4 bases from J, with 22 bases between. DNA for the CDR3: TGTGCCAGCAGTGCACTAACAGGCCCATCGGCAGCCACTGAAGCTTTCTTT. It is translated as CASSALTGPSAATEAFF. Full variable domain (rest looked up from reference TRBV25-1 and TRBJ1-1): EADIYQTPRYLVIGTGKKITLECSQTMGHDKMYWYQQDPGMELHLIHYSYGVNSTEKGDLSSESTVSRIRTEHFPLTLESARPSHTSQYLCASSALTGPSAATEAFFGQGTRLTVV.

This clone appeared once. The V and J genes are TRBV28 and TRBJ1-2, with 8 bases aligning to TRBD1. CDR1 MDHEN and CDR2 SYDVKM come from the germline V gene. The length of the CDR3 is 15 residues. V lost 5 bases to trimming and J lost 8 bases; unmatched junction nucleotides: 13. The CDR3 nucleotides are TGTGCCAGCAGTGTATTCCAGGGGGCCAGACGGGGCTACACCTTC. Amino acids: CASSVFQGARRGYTF.

This chain uses TRBV9 with TRBJ2-7, with TRBD2 matching over 8 bases. The CDR3 is 15 amino acids. Trimming removed 0 bases from V and 3 bases from J; junction bases left unmatched: 5. Germline-derived CDR1 and CDR2 are SGDLS and YYNGEE. The CDR3: CASSVDTSGYYEQYF. In DNA form, the CDR3 reads TGTGCCAGCAGCGTAGATACTAGCGGTTACTACGAGCAGTACTTC.

The gene calls are TRBV28 and TRBJ2-6; a possible D gene is TRBD1 (6 bases). Per the germline V gene, CDR1 is MDHEN and CDR2 is SYDVKM. V was pared by 5 bases and J by 2 bases, with 10 bases between. The CDR3 runs 15 residues. This chain's CDR3 is CASSPSGAGANVLTF. The CDR3 DNA follows: TGTGCCAGCAGTCCGTCAGGGGCTGGGGCCAACGTCCTGACTTTC.

This chain links TRBV5-1 with TRBJ2-5, with a weak D call TRBD1 (6 bases). The CDR3 runs 14 residues. The V gene lost 3 bases and the J gene lost 4 bases, with 13 bases spanning the gap. Germline CDR1 reads SGHRS; CDR2 reads YFSETQ. CDR3 nucleotides: TGCGCCAGCAGCTCAGACCGAGGGGGAGAGACCCAGTACTTC. Protein sequence: CASSSDRGGETQYF. The variable domain in full, completed from reference TRBV5-1 and TRBJ2-5, reads KAGVTQTPRYLIKTRGQQVTLSCSPISGHRSVSWYQQTPGQGLQFLFEYFSETQRNKGNFPGRFSGRQFSNSRSEMNVSTLELGDSALYLCASSSDRGGETQYFGPGTRLLVL.

The DNA for the CDR3 is TGTGCCAGCAGTTACAATGCGGGACGGTCCGAGCAGTACTTC. Translating gives CASSYNAGRSEQYF. The chain is built from TRBV6-2 or TRBV6-3 and TRBJ2-7, with a possible D match to TRBD2 (6 bases). The CDR3 covers 14 residues. Germline CDR1 MNHEY, CDR2 SVGEGT. Trimming removed 2 bases at V and 6 bases at J, with 14 bases between.

A single count supports this clone. The chain has TRBV13 and TRBJ2-2; D perhaps matches TRBD2 (6 bases). Germline values: CDR1 PRHDT, CDR2 FYEKMQ (reference sequence). Trimming removed 2 bases from V and 6 bases from J, with 19 bases in between. The CDR3 sequence is 17 residues long. The CDR3 loop is CASSLRKGGAGAGELFF. The CDR3 nucleotides are TGTGCCAGCAGCTTAAGGAAAGGAGGGGCAGGAGCCGGGGAGCTGTTTTTT.

The gene calls are TRBV19 and TRBJ1-2; a possible D gene is TRBD1 (5 bases). Germline CDR1 LNHDA, CDR2 SQIVND (reference sequence). This CDR3 is 14 amino acids long. V was cut by 6 bases and J by 6 bases, with 17 bases left in between. CDR3 DNA: TGTGCCAGTAGGGAGCAGGGAAGAAGGGATGGCTACACCTTC. Protein sequence: CASREQGRRDGYTF.

The table lists this clone with a count of one. The chain links TRBV5-1 to TRBJ2-7; 11 bases match TRBD1. The CDR3 spans 16 residues. CDR1 is SGHRS, CDR2 YFSETQ, per germline. J lost 6 bases, V lost 2 bases, and 10 bases had no gene match. DNA of the CDR3: TGCGCCAGCAGCTTCCTAACCGGGACAGGGGGGTCCGAGCAGTACTTC. Protein sequence: CASSFLTGTGGSEQYF. The entire variable domain, with the rest obtained from reference TRBV5-1 and TRBJ2-7, is as follows: KAGVTQTPRYLIKTRGQQVTLSCSPISGHRSVSWYQQTPGQGLQFLFEYFSETQRNKGNFPGRFSGRQFSNSRSEMNVSTLELGDSALYLCASSFLTGTGGSEQYFGPGTRLTVT.

This chain joins TRBV28 and TRBJ1-2; TRBD1 matches at 8 bases. There are 13 residues in the CDR3. Germline trimming cut 6 bases from V and 3 bases from J; bases unmatched to any gene: 3. Germline CDR1 reads MDHEN; CDR2 reads SYDVKM. CDR3 nucleotides: TGTGCCAGCAGCCGGGGACAGGACTATGGCTACACCTTC. Protein: CASSRGQDYGYTF.

The chain joins TRBV4-2 to TRBJ1-4; TRBD1 is a possible D gene (6 bases). Trimming removed 0 bases from V and 7 bases from J, with 15 bases in between. The CDR3 is made up of 16 amino acids. CDR1 is LGHNA and CDR2 is YNFKEQ in the germline V gene. The CDR3: CASSQDRGGLGEKLFF. The CDR3 region has the DNA TGTGCCAGCAGCCAAGATCGGGGGGGGCTAGGTGAAAAACTGTTTTTT.

This clone was observed once. The V gene is TRBV27, the J gene TRBJ2-1; TRBD2 might be the D (5 bases). Germline CDR1 and CDR2: MNHEY and SMNVEV (reference sequence). Trimming took off 3 bases at V and 0 bases at J, with 9 bases between the two ends. The CDR3 has 15 residues. The CDR3 nucleotides are TGTGCCAGCAGTTTTGTGGCGGGCTCCTACAATGAGCAGTTCTTC. Protein sequence: CASSFVAGSYNEQFF.

The chain recombines TRBV6-5 with TRBJ2-2; D is possibly TRBD2 (6 bases). V lost 2 bases and J lost 2, with 12 bases in between. CDR1 is MNHEY and CDR2 is SVGAGI in the germline V gene. The CDR3 is 16 residues long. For the CDR3, the DNA is TGTGCCAGCAGTTACGAGGGGACTTTCAACACCGGGGAGCTGTTTTTT. This codes for CASSYEGTFNTGELFF.

The chain combines TRBV6-5 with TRBJ1-2; D is unresolved. Trimming pared 7 bases from V and 4 bases from J, leaving 16 bases between. CDR1 and CDR2 from the germline V gene are MNHEY and SVGAGI. This CDR3 has 14 amino acids. The CDR3 here is CASTSQHRSYGYTF. DNA of the CDR3: TGTGCCAGCACCTCACAACACCGATCCTATGGCTACACCTTC.